Following are 26 T cell receptor beta chains from one sample sequenced in a study of T cell responses to AZD1222 COVID-19 vaccine. Data came from immunoSEQ multiplex PCR; TCRdb stores just in-frame clones and leaves some out. The sample holds about 110,000 clones, 89% seen once. The source was peripheral blood, collected on day 0 of MenACWY control vaccination. All receptors come from an adult in good health.

The gene calls are TRBV27 and TRBJ1-4; D might be TRBD1 (6 bases). This CDR3 spans 14 amino acids. Trimming cost V 6 bases and J 2 bases, with 10 bases left between them. Germline-derived CDR1 and CDR2 are MNHEY and SMNVEV (reference sequence). CDR3 sequence (DNA): TGTGCCAGCAGCCAGGGGTGGACTAATGAAAAACTGTTTTTT. Translated: CASSQGWTNEKLFF.

V gene TRBV30 combines with J gene TRBJ1-5; 8 bases are a match to TRBD1. Germline V gene data show CDR1 as GTSNPN and CDR2 as SVGIG (reference sequence). The CDR3 sequence is 14 residues long. The V segment lost 2 bases and the J segment 7 bases; nucleotides outside the gene matches: 7. CDR3 sequence (DNA): TGTGCCTGGAGTACCCGGACAGGGCCCCAGCCCCAGCATTTT. This sequence encodes CAWSTRTGPQPQHF. Combining the CDR3 with reference TRBV30 and TRBJ1-5 gives the whole variable domain SQTIHQWPATLVQPVGSPLSLECTVEGTSNPNLYWYRQAAGRGLQLLFYSVGIGQISSEVPQNLSASRPQDRQFILSSKKLLLSDSGFYLCAWSTRTGPQPQHFGDGTRLSIL.

This clone came up a few times. The rearrangement joins TRBV3-1 (or the pseudogene TRBV3-2) to TRBJ2-5; D remains unclear. This CDR3 is 13 amino acids long. CDR1 is LGHDT and CDR2 is YNNKEL in the germline V gene (reference sequence). The V end was cut by 6 bases, the J end by 5 bases, with 13 bases between. The DNA for the CDR3 is TGTGCCAGCAGTTCTACTTTCAGGGAGACCCAGTACTTC. Translated: CASSSTFRETQYF.

CDR3 in amino acids: CASSPRTGAEYGYTF. The DNA of the CDR3 is TGTGCCAGCAGCCCGCGGACAGGGGCCGAGTATGGCTACACCTTC. This chain uses TRBV7-2 with TRBJ1-2, with 9 bases that match TRBD1. The junction had 9 bases not matched to a gene; V was cut back by 5 bases and J by 5 bases. Looked up from germline, CDR1 is SGHTA and CDR2 is FQGNSA. This CDR3 spans 15 amino acids.

The rearrangement uses TRBV3-1 (or the pseudogene TRBV3-2) and TRBJ2-7; D call uncertain. Germline lookup yields CDR1 LGHDT and CDR2 YNNKEL (reference sequence). The CDR3 totals 13 residues. V lost 2 bases to trimming and J lost 2 bases, with 7 bases between them. CDR3 bases: TGTGCCAGCAGCCAACTCCGGGCCTACGAGCAGTACTTC. Translation: CASSQLRAYEQYF.

This clone was seen a handful of times. The chain joins TRBV2 to TRBJ2-1; a weak D match, TRBD1 (6 bases). The CDR3 consists of 15 residues. Germline V CDR1 and CDR2: SNHLY, FYNNEI. V lost 5 bases to trimming and J lost 1 base, with 12 bases between them. CDR3 region: CASSPSQGSYNEQFF. The CDR3 DNA sequence: TGTGCCAGCAGTCCCTCACAGGGATCCTACAATGAGCAGTTCTTC.

This chain links TRBV6-5 with TRBJ2-7, with D possibly TRBD2 on 5 matching bases. Germline lookup yields CDR1 MNHEY and CDR2 SVGAGI. Deletions cut 2 bases from V and 0 bases from J, with 11 bases between. The CDR3 runs 15 residues. As DNA, the CDR3 is TGTGCCAGCAGTTACGAGGGTATCCCCTCCTACGAGCAGTACTTC. Amino acid sequence: CASSYEGIPSYEQYF.

The CDR3 bases are TGTGCCAGCAGCTTGATGCAGGGTTATGCCACTGAAGCTTTCTTT. It is translated as CASSLMQGYATEAFF. The V and J genes are TRBV7-2 and TRBJ1-1; a weak D match, TRBD1 (5 bases). The germline V gene encodes CDR1 SGHTA and CDR2 FQGNSA. Trimming stripped 3 bases from V and 4 bases from J, with 15 bases between. The CDR3 covers 15 residues. Full variable domain (remainder filled in from reference TRBV7-2 and TRBJ1-1): GAGVSQSPSNKVTEKGKDVELRCDPISGHTALYWYRQSLGQGLEFLIYFQGNSAPDKSGLPSDRFSAERTGGSVSTLTIQRTQQEDSAVYLCASSLMQGYATEAFFGQGTRLTVV.

The V call is TRBV19, the J call TRBJ1-5; tentatively, D is TRBD1 (5 bases). The V end lost 5 bases, the J end lost 2 bases, and 13 bases lay between the germline ends. CDR1 and CDR2 from the germline V gene are LNHDA and SQIVND (reference sequence). The CDR3 has 15 amino acids. CDR3 bases: TGTGCCAGTAGTCAATGGGTAGGGGGCAATCAGCCCCAGCATTTT. This encodes CASSQWVGGNQPQHF.

This chain uses TRBV6-2 or TRBV6-3 with TRBJ2-3, with a weak D call TRBD2 (5 bases). Germline V lookup: CDR1 MNHEY, CDR2 SVGEGT. The CDR3 consists of 13 residues. The V end lost 5 bases, the J end lost 9 bases, and 15 bases lay between the germline ends. For the CDR3, the DNA is TGTGCCAGCAGTCGACCTCTAGCAGCCACGCAGTATTTT. This translates into CASSRPLAATQYF.

V gene TRBV10-2 combines with J gene TRBJ1-2; TRBD1 might be the D (6 bases). V dropped 7 bases and J dropped 5 bases, with 8 bases sitting between them. Germline assignment: CDR1 WSHSY and CDR2 SAAADI. CDR3 length: 11 amino acids. This CDR3 is CASTGTYGYTF. CDR3 DNA sequence: TGCGCCAGCACAGGGACATATGGCTACACCTTC.

The chain joins TRBV30 to TRBJ1-6, with a weak D call TRBD1 (5 bases). V was trimmed by 4 bases and J by 3 bases, leaving 10 bases between them. This CDR3 has 14 residues. From germline, CDR1 is GTSNPN and CDR2 SVGIG (reference sequence). The CDR3 nucleotides are TGTGCCTGGAATAGGGGAGGCTATAATTCACCCCTCCACTTT. It encodes CAWNRGGYNSPLHF.

The chain links TRBV11-3 to TRBJ1-1, with a tentative D call TRBD1 (5 bases). CDR1 and CDR2 from the germline V gene are SGHNT and YENEEA. Between the trimmed V and J ends, which lost 5 bases and 4 bases, there was a span of 11 bases. The CDR3 is 13 amino acids. CDR3 bases: TGTGCCAGCAGCAAAGGTGGGGGCACTGAAGCTTTCTTT. Its protein product is CASSKGGGTEAFF.

The chain employs TRBV10-1 and TRBJ2-1; no firm D call. The CDR3 sequence is 18 residues long. Trimming stripped 3 bases from V and 2 bases from J, with 20 bases between. Germline lookup yields CDR1 WNHNN and CDR2 SYGVQD (reference sequence). The CDR3 sequence: CASSEYDGLLVPYNEQFF. CDR3 sequence (DNA): TGCGCCAGCAGTGAATACGACGGCCTCCTCGTCCCCTACAATGAGCAGTTCTTC.

V and J are TRBV6-2 or TRBV6-3 and TRBJ2-7, with TRBD2 as a possible D gene (5 bases). Germline V CDR1 and CDR2: MNHEY, SVGEGT. CDR3 length: 12 residues. V was shortened by 6 bases and J by 9 bases, with 15 bases between the two germline ends. The CDR3 region is CASSQDGVRQYF. CDR3 sequence (DNA): TGTGCCAGCAGCCAGGACGGGGTTCGGCAGTACTTC.

The J gene is TRBJ1-1, the V gene TRBV4-1, with D unresolved. This CDR3 is built from 12 residues. With 5 bases removed from V and 3 bases from J, the gap between germline ends came to 7 bases. Germline V gene lookup returns CDR1 MGHRA and CDR2 YSYEKL. CDR3 DNA sequence: TGCGCCAGCAGCTTAGGAGACACTGAAGCTTTCTTT. This translates into CASSLGDTEAFF.

The chain's CDR3 is CASSESQGLTEAFF. The CDR3 nucleotides read TGTGCCAGCAGTGAAAGTCAGGGGCTCACTGAAGCTTTCTTT. This sequence joins TRBV6-1 and TRBJ1-1; D might be TRBD1 (6 bases). V lost 2 bases to trimming and J lost 4 bases, with 11 bases between them. CDR1 is MNHNS and CDR2 is SASEGT in the germline V gene. CDR3 size: 14 residues.

The V and J genes are TRBV7-2 and TRBJ1-1; D call uncertain. Germline CDR1 reads SGHTA; CDR2 reads FQGNSA. V was clipped by 0 bases and J by 7 bases, with 12 bases between them. This CDR3 has 14 amino acids. CDR3 region: CASSLATAGGEAFF. In DNA form, the CDR3 reads TGTGCCAGCAGCTTAGCCACGGCAGGAGGTGAAGCTTTCTTT.

The chain combines TRBV6-6 with TRBJ1-5; D is unresolved. Trimming left V 5 bases short and J 7 bases short, with 12 bases between. CDR1 MNHNY and CDR2 SVGAGI come from the germline V gene (reference sequence). The CDR3 is 13 amino acids. The CDR3 DNA reads as TGTGCCAGCAGTGTAGACACGGGACAGCCCCAGCATTTT. It yields the protein CASSVDTGQPQHF.

The V and J genes are TRBV5-6 and TRBJ1-2; 9 bases agree with TRBD1. In germline, CDR1 is SGHDT, CDR2 YYEEEE. Unmatched junction bases numbered 11, after V lost 0 bases and J lost 8 bases. The CDR3 extends over 16 amino acids. CDR3 DNA sequence: TGTGCCAGCAGCTTGGCGCCGGGACAGGGAACGTACGGCTACACCTTC. It is translated as CASSLAPGQGTYGYTF.

This chain uses TRBV27 with TRBJ2-7; 12 nucleotides match TRBD2. This CDR3 region has 15 residues. Germline assignment: CDR1 MNHEY and CDR2 SMNVEV (reference sequence). The V and J ends lost 4 bases and 4 bases, in that order; junction bases with no gene match: 5. CDR3 DNA: TGTGCCAGCAGTTATGTACTAGCGGGGGGATACGAGCAGTACTTC. Protein sequence: CASSYVLAGGYEQYF.

Of note for this clone: Different DNA sequences within this sample yield the same CDR3. The chain uses TRBV5-4 and TRBJ2-7; maybe TRBD1 (6 bases). CDR1 is SGHNT, CDR2 YYREEE, per germline (reference sequence). The CDR3 loop spans 14 amino acids. Trimming left V 2 bases short and J 0 bases short, with 9 bases between. For the CDR3, the DNA is TGTGCCAGCAGCTTTCAGGGGAGCTCCTACGAGCAGTACTTC. Amino acids: CASSFQGSSYEQYF.

The chain joins TRBV5-5 to TRBJ2-7; 9 positions match TRBD1. Unmatched junction bases numbered 6, after V lost 4 bases and J lost 4 bases. The CDR3 extends over 14 amino acids. From germline, CDR1 is SGHKS and CDR2 YYEKEE (reference sequence). This chain's CDR3 is CASSPTGGSYEQYF. The CDR3 DNA reads TGTGCCAGCAGCCCTACAGGGGGCTCATACGAGCAGTACTTC.

The V call is TRBV2, the J call TRBJ2-1; D may correspond to TRBD1 or TRBD2 (6 bases each). The CDR3 sequence is 13 residues long. Between the trimmed V and J ends, which lost 6 bases and 3 bases, there was a span of 9 bases. Germline V gene sequence: CDR1 SNHLY, CDR2 FYNNEI. The CDR3 sequence: CASRRGVYNEQFF. CDR3 bases: TGTGCCAGCAGAAGGGGGGTCTACAATGAGCAGTTCTTC.

This rearrangement joins TRBV4-3 to TRBJ2-7; weak D call: TRBD1 (6 bases). The germline gives CDR1 LGHNA, CDR2 YSLEER. Trimming removed 2 bases from V and 1 base from J, with 9 bases in between. The CDR3 spans 14 residues. The CDR3, as DNA: TGCGCCAGCAGCCAATCAACAGGGTCCTACGAGCAGTACTTC. It yields the protein CASSQSTGSYEQYF.

This chain joins TRBV5-1 and TRBJ1-1, with D unclear. Per germline, CDR1 SGHRS and CDR2 YFSETQ. This CDR3 has 13 residues. The germline V and J ends were trimmed by 0 bases and 7 bases, with 10 bases remaining between them. CDR3 DNA sequence: TGCGCCAGCAGCTTGGACGTAAACGGTGAAGCTTTCTTT. It translates to CASSLDVNGEAFF.